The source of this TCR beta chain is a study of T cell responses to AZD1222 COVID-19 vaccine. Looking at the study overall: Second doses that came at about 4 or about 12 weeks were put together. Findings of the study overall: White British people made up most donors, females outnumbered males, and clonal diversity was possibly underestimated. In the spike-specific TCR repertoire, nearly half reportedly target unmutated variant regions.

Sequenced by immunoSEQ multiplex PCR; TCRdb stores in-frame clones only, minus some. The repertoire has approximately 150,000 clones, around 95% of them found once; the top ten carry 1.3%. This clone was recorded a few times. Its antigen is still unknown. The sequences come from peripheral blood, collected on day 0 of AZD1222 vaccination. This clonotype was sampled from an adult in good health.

Here the CDR3 reads CSVEGDTHNQPQHF. The CDR3 DNA sequence: TGCAGCGTTGAAGGGGACACCCACAATCAGCCCCAGCATTTT. The genes are TRBV29-1 and TRBJ1-5, with a tentative D call TRBD1 (6 bases). In germline, CDR1 is SQVTM, CDR2 ANQGSEA. The CDR3 spans 14 residues. Trimming removed 1 base from V and 3 bases from J, with 10 bases in between.